The 22 T cell receptor beta chains given below trace back to one sample, sequenced in a study of T-cell reconstitution after alpha-beta-depleted transplantation in children. The TCRbeta library was prepared with unique molecular identifiers. TCRdb re-called the PCR reads through MiXCR, storing one row per CDR3 protein. The table includes 250,000 to 400,000 distinct CDR3 sequences, more than 20% detected once. Source: PBMCs, mostly from graft donor cells, taken 180 days after TCRalphabeta/CD19-depleted stem cell transplant. The origin of the receptors is a male patient younger than 18 who had a stem cell transplant for acute lymphoblastic leukemia, so the T cells may come from the graft donor.

The chain employs TRBV19 and TRBJ2-1; possible D gene TRBD2, 5 bases. Trimming stripped 0 bases from V and 7 bases from J, with 13 bases between. Germline-derived CDR1 and CDR2 are LNHDA and SQIVND (reference sequence). The length of the CDR3 is 15 residues. The CDR3 nucleotides are TGTGCCAGTAGTATAGATCGGCTAGCTGGAAATGAGCAGTTCTTC. Its protein is CASSIDRLAGNEQFF.

The chain employs TRBV27 and TRBJ2-7; D not resolved. Germline CDR1 reads MNHEY; CDR2 reads SMNVEV (reference sequence). The CDR3 has 15 amino acids. V shed 2 bases and J shed 0 bases, with 11 bases lying between them. CDR3 amino acids: CASSLTEGSSYEQYF. The DNA of the CDR3 is TGTGCCAGCAGTTTAACGGAAGGCAGCTCCTACGAGCAGTACTTC.

The chain recombines TRBV9 with TRBJ2-1; D call uncertain. CDR1 and CDR2 from the germline V gene are SGDLS and YYNGEE. This CDR3 region has 16 residues. Trimming removed 0 bases from V and 0 bases from J, with 10 bases in between. The DNA for the CDR3 is TGTGCCAGCAGCGTAGGAGGCAGTAGCTCCTACAATGAGCAGTTCTTC. It codes for CASSVGGSSSYNEQFF.

This clonotype was seen a handful of times. The chain employs TRBV20-1 and TRBJ2-5; no reliable D call. The CDR3 runs to 9 residues. V was trimmed by 4 bases and J by 5 bases, leaving 2 bases between them. Germline CDR1 and CDR2: DFQATT and SNEGSKA (reference sequence). The CDR3 protein is CSATETQYF. Here the CDR3 DNA reads TGCAGTGCTACGGAGACCCAGTACTTC.

The rearrangement links TRBV5-1 to TRBJ2-3; TRBD2 might be the D (6 bases). The CDR3 extends over 17 amino acids. Per the germline V gene, CDR1 is SGHRS and CDR2 is YFSETQ. The V end lost 4 bases, the J end lost 0 bases, and 18 bases lay between the germline ends. CDR3 amino acids: CASSRPRERLSTDTQYF. CDR3 bases: TGCGCCAGCAGCAGGCCTCGGGAGCGATTGAGCACAGATACGCAGTATTTT.

This chain links TRBV12-3 or TRBV12-4 with TRBJ1-1; 8 bases are shared with TRBD1. The CDR3 contains 14 residues. J lost 1 base, V lost 6 bases, and 4 bases had no gene match. The chain's CDR3 is CASRWTGKNTEAFF. The CDR3 DNA reads TGTGCCAGCAGGTGGACAGGGAAGAACACTGAAGCTTTCTTT.

The V and J genes are TRBV5-1 and TRBJ2-3, with a weak D call TRBD2 (5 bases). Trimming took off 2 bases at V and 4 bases at J, with 23 bases between the two ends. CDR1 is SGHRS and CDR2 is YFSETQ in the germline V gene. This CDR3 has 18 residues. This CDR3 reads CASSFLRSWERSADTQYF. The CDR3 nucleotides read TGCGCCAGCAGCTTTCTTCGGTCGTGGGAGAGAAGCGCAGATACGCAGTATTTT.

This clonotype came up a few times. The chain combines TRBV15 with TRBJ2-1, with TRBD2 as a possible D gene (5 bases). Looked up from germline, CDR1 is LNHNV and CDR2 is YYDKDF (reference sequence). V lost 0 bases and J 8 bases, leaving 14 bases between the germline ends. The CDR3 totals 15 residues. CDR3 in amino acids: CATSRDKRPLDEQFF. CDR3 in DNA: TGTGCCACCAGCAGAGATAAGCGGCCCCTCGATGAGCAGTTCTTC.

V and J are TRBV19 and TRBJ1-5; 7 bases agree with TRBD1. In germline, CDR1 is LNHDA, CDR2 SQIVND (reference sequence). The CDR3 loop spans 14 amino acids. Germline trimming cut 5 bases from V and 7 bases from J; bases unmatched to any gene: 8. The CDR3 sequence is CASSAAGGGQPQHF. CDR3 DNA: TGTGCCAGTAGTGCCGCAGGGGGTGGGCAGCCCCAGCATTTT.

This clonotype was found once. This chain uses TRBV25-1 with TRBJ2-2; D unclear. Trimming left V 0 bases short and J 7 bases short, with 12 bases between. Germline CDR1 and CDR2: MGHDK and SYGVNS. There are 15 residues in the CDR3. Here the CDR3 DNA reads TGTGCCAGCAGTGAATATTGGGGTCGGCACGGGGAGCTGTTTTTT. Translating it yields CASSEYWGRHGELFF.

This clonotype has a single count. CDR3 in amino acids: CASSFRTSGRYNEQFF. The CDR3 DNA is TGTGCCAGCAGCTTCAGAACTAGCGGGAGGTACAATGAGCAGTTCTTC. The gene calls are TRBV11-2 and TRBJ2-1; 12 bases align to TRBD2. CDR1 and CDR2 from the germline V gene are SGHAT and FQNNGV. This CDR3 region has 16 residues. V dropped 3 bases and J dropped 4; count of bases not matched to a gene: 4. Supplemented by reference TRBV11-2 and TRBJ2-1, the full variable domain reads EAGVAQSPRYKIIEKRQSVAFWCNPISGHATLYWYQQILGQGPKLLIQFQNNGVVDDSQLPKDRFSAERLKGVDSTLKIQPAKLEDSAVYLCASSFRTSGRYNEQFFGPGTRLTVL.

This clonotype was counted between two and nine times. The chain has TRBV15 and TRBJ2-7; 8 nucleotides agree with TRBD1. The J segment lost 3 bases and the V segment lost 5 bases, leaving 12 bases of the junction unmatched. Germline V gene sequence: CDR1 LNHNV, CDR2 YYDKDF (reference sequence). The CDR3 spans 16 residues. CDR3 residues: CATSLSWTGTFYEQYF. CDR3 nucleotides: TGTGCCACCAGCCTTAGCTGGACAGGGACCTTCTACGAGCAGTACTTC.

In nucleotides, the CDR3 is TGTGCCAGCAGCAAAGAGGGGGGAGAGGGTGAAGCTTTCTTT. Amino acids: CASSKEGGEGEAFF. V usage is TRBV21-1 and J usage is TRBJ1-1; the listed D gene, TRBD1, was not tested against the DNA. TRBV21-1 is marked as a pseudogene. The CDR3 has 14 amino acids.

This chain links TRBV11-2 with TRBJ2-1, with D perhaps matching TRBD1 or TRBD2 (5 bases each). The CDR3 totals 17 residues. CDR1 and CDR2 (germline): SGHAT, FQNNGV. V was trimmed by 3 bases and J by 5 bases, leaving 20 bases between them. CDR3 protein: CASSFPRGGKRDNEQFF. CDR3 bases: TGTGCCAGCAGCTTCCCGAGGGGTGGGAAGAGGGACAATGAGCAGTTCTTC.

In this sample, this clonotype turned up a few times. The V call is TRBV20-1, the J call TRBJ2-2; the match to TRBD2 covers 9 bases. The germline V gene has CDR1 DFQATT and CDR2 SNEGSKA (reference sequence). The V gene end was trimmed by 5 bases and the J gene end by 3 bases; junction bases not matched to a gene: 7. The CDR3 consists of 15 residues. This CDR3 reads CSARSSGTYTGELFF. The CDR3 nucleotides read TGCAGTGCTCGTTCTAGCGGGACCTACACCGGGGAGCTGTTTTTT.

J is TRBJ2-7 and V is TRBV12-3 or TRBV12-4; 9 bases map to TRBD1. The CDR3 covers 15 residues. V was pared by 7 bases and J by 2 bases, with 9 bases of the junction left unmatched. Here the CDR3 DNA reads TGTGCCAGCACTTTCTCCGGGACAGGGCCCTACGAGCAGTACTTC. It yields the protein CASTFSGTGPYEQYF.

The chain couples TRBV12-3 or TRBV12-4 to TRBJ1-5, with TRBD1 matching 7 bases. V was pared by 3 bases and J by 2 bases, with 1 base of the junction left unmatched. The CDR3 is 14 residues long. CDR3 DNA: TGTGCCAGCAGTTTCGACAGGGGCAATCAGCCCCAGCATTTT. Protein product: CASSFDRGNQPQHF.

Only a few counts were recorded for this clonotype. This chain connects TRBV12-3 or TRBV12-4 to TRBJ2-2; TRBD2 agrees at 9 bases. Trimming removed 6 bases from V and 0 bases from J; junction bases left unmatched: 2. The CDR3 extends over 15 amino acids. The CDR3 loop reads CASSGTSPNTGELFF. The CDR3 coding sequence is TGTGCCAGCAGCGGGACTAGCCCGAACACCGGGGAGCTGTTTTTT.

This clonotype was observed a handful of times. The CDR3 here is CASVGTPGTEAFF. The CDR3 DNA reads as TGTGCCAGTGTCGGAACGCCTGGGACTGAAGCTTTCTTT. V is TRBV7-9 and J is TRBJ1-1; D remains ambiguous. There are 13 residues in the CDR3. Trimming removed 9 bases at V and 5 bases at J, with 16 bases between. Per the germline V gene, CDR1 is SEHNR and CDR2 is FQNEAQ (reference sequence).

This sequence joins TRBV4-2 and TRBJ2-3; D may match TRBD1 or TRBD2 (5 bases each). Germline V lookup: CDR1 LGHNA, CDR2 YNFKEQ. The length of the CDR3 is 15 residues. V was trimmed by 4 bases and J by 5 bases, leaving 16 bases between them. CDR3: CASSLSRPGGDTQYF. CDR3 nucleotide sequence: TGTGCCAGCAGCCTATCCCGTCCTGGGGGAGATACGCAGTATTTT.

This clonotype appeared a few times. The chain links TRBV7-9 to TRBJ2-1, with TRBD1 matching 7 bases. This CDR3 region has 14 residues. Germline trimming cut 5 bases from V and 5 bases from J; bases unmatched to any gene: 6. CDR1 is SEHNR and CDR2 is FQNEAQ in the germline V gene (reference sequence). The CDR3 region is CASSRNTGDNEQFF. CDR3 sequence (DNA): TGTGCCAGCAGCCGTAACACAGGGGACAATGAGCAGTTCTTC.

This clonotype appeared a few times. The V and J genes are TRBV15 and TRBJ2-1; 14 nucleotides align to TRBD2. CDR1 is LNHNV, CDR2 YYDKDF, per germline (reference sequence). The CDR3 is made up of 17 amino acids. The V segment lost 8 bases and the J segment 6 bases; nucleotides outside the gene matches: 12. The CDR3 DNA follows: TGTGCCACCCGCCTTACTCCGGGGACTAGCGGGGGCAATGAGCAGTTCTTC. Protein: CATRLTPGTSGGNEQFF.